This T cell receptor (beta chain) was found in a study of cytomegalovirus exposure and HLA in healthy donors. The wider study: Unique TCRs from HLA-typed donors, 85 million to 100 million of them, were held in an early data release.

Primers included in the PCR were 60 Vbeta and 13 Jbeta primers. TCRdb's table, derived via immunoSEQ multiplex PCR, lists solely in-frame clones and lacks some. The sample lists 100,000 to 150,000 clones, roughly four fifths seen once, with approximately 3% in the top ten. Study-level findings and limits: CMV serostatus alone was available as immune exposure information. Reportedly, a later analysis found an Asian-associated ancestry cluster had fewer N-insertions than the approximately 670-donor mean. The study labeled 150 or so TCR beta chains cytomegalovirus-associated.

Notes on this clone: Its specificity is unknown.

Trimming took 7 bases from V and 0 from J, leaving 7 bases between them. CDR3 size: 13 residues. Germline CDR1 is SGHTA and CDR2 is FQGNSA. The chain recombines TRBV7-2 with TRBJ2-1, with D possibly being TRBD2 (6 bases). The material sequenced was PBMCs. This receptor was obtained from a boy between 2 and 10 years old in good health and CMV-seronegative. The CDR3 region is CASIAVSYNEQFF. CDR3 nucleotides: TGTGCCAGCATAGCGGTCTCCTACAATGAGCAGTTCTTC.